The 29 T cell receptor beta chains listed next were all sequenced from one sample in a study of blood T cell repertoires in COVID-19. The repertoire was sequenced with immunoSEQ multiplex PCR; TCRdb's copy has only in-frame clones and lacks some. The sample carries 65,000 or so clones, around 87% recorded once. The source material was peripheral blood. Every receptor here comes from a human donor with acute or convalescent COVID-19. The donor label of this sample is uncertain.

The chain uses TRBV6-5 and TRBJ1-6; TRBD1 agrees at 7 bases. The ends lost 5 bases at V and 13 bases at J; junction bases unmatched: 14. The CDR3 has 15 amino acids. Germline loops: CDR1 MNHEY, CDR2 SVGAGI. This CDR3 reads CASSPTGPNLTPLHF. CDR3 in DNA: TGTGCCAGCAGTCCGACAGGGCCAAACCTTACGCCCCTCCACTTT.

The V and J genes are TRBV6-5 and TRBJ2-1; 7 nucleotides match TRBD1. The CDR3 has 14 amino acids. Germline V gives CDR1 MNHEY, CDR2 SVGAGI. V was pared by 6 bases and J by 9 bases, with 11 bases of the junction left unmatched. The DNA for the CDR3 is TGTGCCAGCAGCGACCAGACAGGGTTTTCTGAGCAGTTCTTC. Translation gives CASSDQTGFSEQFF.

The genes are TRBV5-4 and TRBJ2-3, with D perhaps TRBD2 (6 bases). The length of the CDR3 is 13 residues. CDR1 and CDR2 (germline): SGHNT, YYREEE (reference sequence). V was pared by 4 bases and J by 5 bases, with 11 bases between. In DNA form, the CDR3 reads TGTGCCAGCAGCCAGCTGGGGGGAGATACGCAGTATTTT. Translated, it gives CASSQLGGDTQYF.

V usage is TRBV7-2 and J usage is TRBJ2-7; 9 bases are a match to TRBD2. This CDR3 region has 15 residues. The trim removed 1 base at V and 6 bases at J, leaving 7 bases unmatched. The germline V gene encodes CDR1 SGHTA and CDR2 FQGNSA. The chain's CDR3 is CASSLEGVSGGEQYV. The CDR3 bases are TGTGCCAGCAGCTTAGAAGGGGTTAGCGGGGGCGAGCAGTACGTC.

The chain joins TRBV23-1 to TRBJ1-4; 7 nucleotides match TRBD1. TRBV23-1 is an ORF, and what it does is uncertain. With V trimmed by 8 bases and J by 4 bases, 7 bases remained unmatched. CDR3 length equals 14 residues. The CDR3 sequence is CASRGQVDNEKLFF. The CDR3 DNA is TGCGCCAGCCGAGGACAGGTCGATAATGAAAAACTGTTTTTT.

This chain joins TRBV2 and TRBJ2-5; the match to TRBD2 covers 15 bases. The CDR3 is made up of 15 amino acids. The trim removed 6 bases at V and 4 bases at J, leaving 3 bases unmatched. Germline-derived CDR1 and CDR2 are SNHLY and FYNNEI. The CDR3 reads CASSEGLAGGETQYF. The CDR3 DNA reads as TGTGCCAGCAGCGAGGGACTAGCGGGAGGAGAGACCCAGTACTTC.

V gene TRBV19 combines with J gene TRBJ2-7, with TRBD2 matching over 13 bases. The CDR3 consists of 15 residues. The trim removed 4 bases at V and 1 base at J, leaving 1 base unmatched. CDR1 is LNHDA, CDR2 SQIVND, per germline (reference sequence). CDR3 loop: CASSTGLAGSYEQYV. The CDR3 DNA sequence: TGTGCCAGTAGTACGGGACTAGCGGGGTCCTACGAGCAGTACGTC.

The chain combines TRBV19 with TRBJ1-1; D perhaps matches TRBD1 (6 bases). Trimming took off 6 bases at V and 4 bases at J, with 15 bases between the two ends. The CDR3 loop spans 14 amino acids. The germline V gene encodes CDR1 LNHDA and CDR2 SQIVND (reference sequence). In nucleotides, the CDR3 is TGTGCCAGTAGCCCACCGGGACAAATCACTGAAGCTTTCTTT. It yields the protein CASSPPGQITEAFF.

This sequence joins TRBV5-8 and TRBJ2-1; a weak D match, TRBD2 (5 bases). Germline CDR1 and CDR2: SGHTS and YDEGEE. The CDR3 loop spans 14 amino acids. Trimming removed 1 base from V and 8 bases from J, with 13 bases in between. In nucleotides, the CDR3 is TGTGCCAGCAGCTTGATGCAGGCGGGCGATGAGCAGTTCTTC. Translation: CASSLMQAGDEQFF.

This rearrangement joins TRBV15 to TRBJ2-1, with 8 bases that match TRBD2. From germline, CDR1 is LNHNV and CDR2 YYDKDF (reference sequence). The length of the CDR3 is 17 residues. J was trimmed by 2 bases and V by 5 bases; bases with no gene match: 11. CDR3 sequence reads: CATSPPQGLGPYNEQFF. Here the CDR3 DNA reads TGTGCCACCAGCCCTCCGCAGGGACTAGGCCCCTACAATGAGCAGTTCTTC.

The V gene is TRBV7-9, the J gene TRBJ2-7; 11 bases are a match to TRBD1. Germline lookup yields CDR1 SEHNR and CDR2 FQNEAQ (reference sequence). The CDR3 length is 14 residues. The ends lost 3 bases at V and 5 bases at J; junction bases unmatched: 3. Here the CDR3 DNA reads TGTGCCAGCAGCTTGGACAGGGGGCTGAACGAGCAGTACTTC. It encodes CASSLDRGLNEQYF.

This rearrangement joins TRBV7-9 to TRBJ2-2; tentatively, D is TRBD2 (6 bases). Germline CDR1 reads SEHNR; CDR2 reads FQNEAQ (reference sequence). V was clipped by 1 base and J by 4 bases, with 13 bases between them. This CDR3 spans 16 amino acids. CDR3 sequence reads: CASSLGGQGGTGELFF. CDR3 bases: TGTGCCAGCAGCTTAGGCGGCCAGGGAGGCACCGGGGAGCTGTTTTTT.

The chain is built from TRBV7-3 and TRBJ2-2; perhaps TRBD2 as D (6 bases). The V end lost 4 bases, the J end lost 0 bases, and 15 bases lay between the germline ends. From germline, CDR1 is SGHTA and CDR2 FQGTGA. The CDR3 is made up of 17 amino acids. For the CDR3, the DNA is TGTGCCAGCAGCTCACCCGGGACTTCCGCGAACACCGGGGAGCTGTTTTTT. This gives the protein CASSSPGTSANTGELFF.

The genes are TRBV7-9 and TRBJ1-6; TRBD1 matches at 9 bases. CDR3 size: 14 residues. CDR1 and CDR2 from the germline V gene are SEHNR and FQNEAQ (reference sequence). V shed 0 bases, J shed 10 bases, and the junction held 1 base outside the gene matches. In DNA, the CDR3 is TGTGCCAGCAGCTTAGCGGGGACAGGGTCACCCCTCCACTTT. Its protein product is CASSLAGTGSPLHF.

The J gene is TRBJ1-5, the V gene TRBV7-9; the D is unclear. The CDR3 extends over 14 amino acids. The V gene's germline CDR1 is SEHNR and CDR2 FQNEAQ (reference sequence). V was pared by 3 bases and J by 9 bases, with 15 bases between. In DNA, the CDR3 is TGTGCCAGCAGCTTCGACATTCGCGGGTGGCCCCAGCATTTT. This encodes CASSFDIRGWPQHF.

The chain recombines TRBV10-3 with TRBJ2-7; D gene unclear. The CDR3 loop spans 17 amino acids. V was shortened by 3 bases and J by 0 bases, with 18 bases between the two germline ends. Germline lookup yields CDR1 ENHRY and CDR2 SYGVKD. DNA for the CDR3: TGTGCCATCAGTGATTATCTCGTGGTTGGTAGCTCCTACGAGCAGTACGTC. Amino acids: CAISDYLVVGSSYEQYV.

The rearrangement joins TRBV7-9 to TRBJ2-7; possibly TRBD2 for D (5 bases). Trimming stripped 5 bases from V and 10 bases from J, with 15 bases between. CDR1 and CDR2 from the germline V gene are SEHNR and FQNEAQ (reference sequence). This CDR3 is built from 12 residues. The CDR3 is CASSPGVTIQYF. The CDR3, as DNA: TGTGCCAGCAGCCCCGGCGTGACTATACAGTACTTC.

The chain uses TRBV6-7 and TRBJ2-7, with D possibly TRBD1 on 5 matching bases. TRBV6-7 is an ORF; its function is uncertain. The CDR3 runs 15 residues. V lost 2 bases to trimming and J lost 3 bases, with 14 bases between them. The CDR3, as DNA: TGTGCCAGCAGTTACAAGACAGCGCAGGGCTACGAGCAGTACTTC. Translation: CASSYKTAQGYEQYF.

This clone has only one observation. The chain recombines TRBV11-2 with TRBJ1-6; no definite D call. V lost 6 bases and J lost 12, with 12 bases in between. The CDR3 is 12 amino acids. Germline values: CDR1 SGHAT, CDR2 FQNNGV. The CDR3 DNA is TGTGCCAGCAGTCCGGCACTAGTACCCCTCCACTTT. Translating it yields CASSPALVPLHF.

The gene calls are TRBV18 and TRBJ2-3, with 10 bases lining up with TRBD1. J was trimmed by 4 bases and V by 3 bases; bases with no gene match: 4. Germline V gene lookup returns CDR1 KGHSH and CDR2 LQKENI. This CDR3 is 15 amino acids long. The CDR3 sequence is CASSPGGQGPDTQYF. The CDR3 DNA sequence: TGTGCCAGCTCACCGGGGGGACAGGGGCCAGATACGCAGTATTTT.

V and J are TRBV10-3 and TRBJ1-1, with D possibly TRBD1 on 5 matching bases. Germline V lookup: CDR1 ENHRY, CDR2 SYGVKD. V gave up 2 bases and J gave up 4 bases, with 11 bases separating them. The CDR3 extends over 14 amino acids. The DNA of the CDR3 is TGTGCCATCAGTGAGGGGGCGGGGCCCACTGAAGCTTTCTTT. Its protein product is CAISEGAGPTEAFF.

The genes are TRBV7-9 and TRBJ1-4, with 7 bases matching TRBD1. The length of the CDR3 is 14 residues. The trim removed 6 bases at V and 8 bases at J, leaving 9 bases unmatched. Germline CDR1 SEHNR, CDR2 FQNEAQ (reference sequence). CDR3 in DNA: TGTGCCAGCAGGCCCGACAGGGCAAGAGAAAAACTGTTTTTT. Its translation is CASRPDRAREKLFF.

This chain joins TRBV5-4 and TRBJ2-5, with TRBD1 matching over 8 bases. The CDR3 length is 15 residues. The J segment lost 5 bases and the V segment lost 5 bases, leaving 11 bases of the junction unmatched. The V gene's germline CDR1 is SGHNT and CDR2 YYREEE (reference sequence). CDR3 sequence reads: CASRAGGGYQETQYF. CDR3 DNA: TGTGCCAGCAGGGCAGGGGGCGGTTATCAGGAGACCCAGTACTTC.

This clone has a handful of counts. V usage is TRBV4-1 and J usage is TRBJ1-5, with D possibly matching TRBD1 (5 bases). The CDR3 totals 13 residues. The germline CDR1 and CDR2 sequences are MGHRA and YSYEKL. Trimming took off 3 bases at V and 2 bases at J, with 5 bases between the two ends. Written as DNA, the CDR3 is TGCGCCAGCAGCCAGGGGCGCAATCAGCCCCAGCATTTT. Its protein is CASSQGRNQPQHF.

This clone came up a few times. This chain uses TRBV7-8 with TRBJ2-7, with 8 bases matching TRBD2. V shed 4 bases and J 6 bases; nucleotides not matched to a gene: 8. Germline CDR1 SGHVS, CDR2 FQNEAQ. CDR3 length equals 14 residues. DNA of the CDR3: TGTGCCAGCAGCTCATTTAAGCGGGAGATCGAGCAGTACTTC. Protein product: CASSSFKREIEQYF.

The genes are TRBV28 and TRBJ2-5, with TRBD2 matching 14 bases. This CDR3 is 19 amino acids long. Trimming took 6 bases from V and 4 from J; bases not matched to a gene: 16. Germline V gene lookup returns CDR1 MDHEN and CDR2 SYDVKM. In DNA form, the CDR3 reads TGTGCCAGCAGCCAGGATCCGGGACTAGCGGGAGTTCGGGGAGAGACCCAGTACTTC. This encodes CASSQDPGLAGVRGETQYF.

The chain combines TRBV6-5 with TRBJ1-4; 7 positions agree with TRBD1. Trimming removed 6 bases from V and 8 bases from J; junction bases left unmatched: 9. CDR1 and CDR2 (germline): MNHEY, SVGAGI. The CDR3 has 14 residues. The CDR3 loop reads CASSETGNREKLFF. CDR3 bases: TGTGCCAGCAGCGAGACAGGGAACCGGGAAAAACTGTTTTTT.

This clone appeared once. The chain links TRBV5-6 to TRBJ2-2; TRBD1 agrees at 10 bases. CDR3 length equals 15 residues. Germline V lookup: CDR1 SGHDT, CDR2 YYEEEE. V lost 0 bases and J lost 6; bases outside the gene matches: 2. This CDR3 is CASSLVDRGSGELFF. CDR3 sequence (DNA): TGTGCCAGCAGCTTGGTGGACAGGGGGTCCGGGGAGCTGTTTTTT.

CDR3 nucleotide sequence: TGTGCCTGGACCCATCGGACAGGGGAGGCGGATGGCTACACCTTC. Residues: CAWTHRTGEADGYTF. This rearrangement joins TRBV30 to TRBJ1-2; 9 nucleotides agree with TRBD1. This CDR3 has 15 residues. Germline CDR1 GTSNPN, CDR2 SVGIG (reference sequence). V lost 4 bases to trimming and J lost 6 bases; unmatched junction nucleotides: 12.